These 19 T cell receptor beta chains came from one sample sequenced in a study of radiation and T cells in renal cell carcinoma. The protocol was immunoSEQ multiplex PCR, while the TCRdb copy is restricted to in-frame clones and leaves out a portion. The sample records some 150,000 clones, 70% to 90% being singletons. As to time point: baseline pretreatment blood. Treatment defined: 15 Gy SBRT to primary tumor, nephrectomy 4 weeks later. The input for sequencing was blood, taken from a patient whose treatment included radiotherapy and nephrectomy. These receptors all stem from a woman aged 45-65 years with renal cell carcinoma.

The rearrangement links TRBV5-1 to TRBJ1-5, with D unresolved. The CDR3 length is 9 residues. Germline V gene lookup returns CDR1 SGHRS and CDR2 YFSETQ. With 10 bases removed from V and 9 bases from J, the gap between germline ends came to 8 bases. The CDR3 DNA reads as TGCGCCGTCTCCAGGCCCCAGCATTTT. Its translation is CAVSRPQHF.

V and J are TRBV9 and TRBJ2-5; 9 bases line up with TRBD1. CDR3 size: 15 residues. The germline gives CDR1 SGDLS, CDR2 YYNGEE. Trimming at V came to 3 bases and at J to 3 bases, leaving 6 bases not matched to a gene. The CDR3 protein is CASSEAGTGKETQYF. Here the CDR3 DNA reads TGTGCCAGCAGCGAGGCCGGGACAGGGAAAGAGACCCAGTACTTC. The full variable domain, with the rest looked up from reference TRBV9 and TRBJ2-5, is DSGVTQTPKHLITATGQRVTLRCSPRSGDLSVYWYQQSLDQGLQFLIQYYNGEERAKGNILERFSAQQFPDLHSELNLSSLELGDSALYFCASSEAGTGKETQYFGPGTRLLVL.

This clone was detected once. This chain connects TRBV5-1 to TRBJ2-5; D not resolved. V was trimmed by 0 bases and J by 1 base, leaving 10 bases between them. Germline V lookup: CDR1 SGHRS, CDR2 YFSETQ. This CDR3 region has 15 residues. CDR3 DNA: TGCGCCAGCAGCTTGGCCGGAACAGTCCAAGAGACCCAGTACTTC. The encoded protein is CASSLAGTVQETQYF.

The CDR3 spells CASSVGLADTDTQYF. The CDR3 nucleotides read TGTGCCAGCAGCGTGGGACTAGCCGATACAGATACGCAGTATTTT. The chain employs TRBV12-1 and TRBJ2-3; the listed D gene, TRBD2, was not tested against the DNA. TRBV12-1 corresponds to a pseudogene. The CDR3 totals 15 residues.

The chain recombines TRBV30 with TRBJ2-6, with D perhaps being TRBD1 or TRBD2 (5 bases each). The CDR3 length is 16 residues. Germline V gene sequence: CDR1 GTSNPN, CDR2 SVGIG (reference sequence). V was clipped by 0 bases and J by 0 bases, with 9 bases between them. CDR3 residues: CAWSVLGVSGANVLTF. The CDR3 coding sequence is TGTGCCTGGAGTGTACTAGGGGTCTCTGGGGCCAACGTCCTGACTTTC. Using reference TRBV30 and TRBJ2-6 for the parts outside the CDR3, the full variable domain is SQTIHQWPATLVQPVGSPLSLECTVEGTSNPNLYWYRQAAGRGLQLLFYSVGIGQISSEVPQNLSASRPQDRQFILSSKKLLLSDSGFYLCAWSVLGVSGANVLTFGAGSRLTVL.

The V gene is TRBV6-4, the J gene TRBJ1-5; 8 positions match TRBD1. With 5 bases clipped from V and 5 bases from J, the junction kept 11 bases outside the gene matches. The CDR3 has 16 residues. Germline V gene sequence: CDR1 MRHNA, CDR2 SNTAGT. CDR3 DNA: TGTGCCAGCAGTCATCTCGACAGGGGAAGGGATCAGCCCCAGCATTTT. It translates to CASSHLDRGRDQPQHF.

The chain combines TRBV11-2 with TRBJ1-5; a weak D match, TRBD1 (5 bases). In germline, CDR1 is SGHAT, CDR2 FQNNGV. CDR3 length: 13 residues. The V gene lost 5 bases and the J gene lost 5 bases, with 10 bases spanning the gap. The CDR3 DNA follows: TGTGCCAGCAGCACCCAAGGGGATCAGCCCCAGCATTTT. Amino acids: CASSTQGDQPQHF.

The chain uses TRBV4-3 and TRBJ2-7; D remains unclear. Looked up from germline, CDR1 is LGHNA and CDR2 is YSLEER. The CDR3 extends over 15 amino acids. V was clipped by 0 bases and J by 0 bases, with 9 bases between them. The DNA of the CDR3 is TGCGCCAGCAGCCAAGATCGTCTCACCTCCTACGAGCAGTACTTC. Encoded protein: CASSQDRLTSYEQYF.

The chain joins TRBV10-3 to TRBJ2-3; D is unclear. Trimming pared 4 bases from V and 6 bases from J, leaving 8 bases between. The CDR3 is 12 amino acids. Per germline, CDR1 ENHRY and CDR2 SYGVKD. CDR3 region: CAISGGADTQYF. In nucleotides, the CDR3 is TGTGCCATCAGTGGTGGAGCCGATACGCAGTATTTT.

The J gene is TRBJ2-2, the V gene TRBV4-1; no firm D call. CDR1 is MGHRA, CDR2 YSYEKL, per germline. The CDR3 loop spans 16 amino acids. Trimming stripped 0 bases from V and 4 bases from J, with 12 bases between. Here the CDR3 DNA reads TGCGCCAGCAGCCAAGAGGGTGGTGGGTCCACCGGGGAGCTGTTTTTT. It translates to CASSQEGGGSTGELFF.

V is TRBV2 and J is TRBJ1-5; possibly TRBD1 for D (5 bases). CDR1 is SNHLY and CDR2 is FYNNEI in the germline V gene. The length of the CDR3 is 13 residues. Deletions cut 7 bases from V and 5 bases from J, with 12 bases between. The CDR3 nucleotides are TGTGCCAGCACAGGGAGACGGGATCAGCCCCAGCATTTT. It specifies CASTGRRDQPQHF.

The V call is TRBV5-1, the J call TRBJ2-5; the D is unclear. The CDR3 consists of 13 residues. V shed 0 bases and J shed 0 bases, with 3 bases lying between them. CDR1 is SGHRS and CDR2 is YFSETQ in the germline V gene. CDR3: CASSLGYQETQYF. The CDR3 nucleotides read TGCGCCAGCAGCTTGGGGTACCAAGAGACCCAGTACTTC.

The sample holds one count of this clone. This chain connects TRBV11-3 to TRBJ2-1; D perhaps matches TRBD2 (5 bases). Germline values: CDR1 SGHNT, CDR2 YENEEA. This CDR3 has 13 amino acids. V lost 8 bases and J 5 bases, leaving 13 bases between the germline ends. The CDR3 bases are TGTGCCAGCGCCAGCGGAGCTAACAATGAGCAGTTCTTC. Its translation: CASASGANNEQFF. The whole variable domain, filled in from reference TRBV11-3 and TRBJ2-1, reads EAGVVQSPRYKIIEKKQPVAFWCNPISGHNTLYWYLQNLGQGPELLIRYENEEAVDDSQLPKDRFSAERLKGVDSTLKIQPAELGDSAVYLCASASGANNEQFFGPGTRLTVL.

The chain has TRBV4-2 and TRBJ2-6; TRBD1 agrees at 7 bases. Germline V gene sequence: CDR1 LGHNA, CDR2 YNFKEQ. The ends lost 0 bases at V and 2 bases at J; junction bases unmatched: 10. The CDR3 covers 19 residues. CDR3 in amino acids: CASSQDWLTGWTGANVLTF. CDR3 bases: TGTGCCAGCAGCCAAGATTGGCTGACAGGGTGGACTGGGGCCAACGTCCTGACTTTC.

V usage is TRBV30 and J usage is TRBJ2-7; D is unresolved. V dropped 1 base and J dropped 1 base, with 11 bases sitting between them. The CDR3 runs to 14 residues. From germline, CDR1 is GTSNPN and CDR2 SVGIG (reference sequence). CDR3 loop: CAWSGLLLSYEQYF. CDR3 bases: TGTGCCTGGAGTGGCTTATTGTTATCCTACGAGCAGTACTTC. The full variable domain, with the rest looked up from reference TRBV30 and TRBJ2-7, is SQTIHQWPATLVQPVGSPLSLECTVEGTSNPNLYWYRQAAGRGLQLLFYSVGIGQISSEVPQNLSASRPQDRQFILSSKKLLLSDSGFYLCAWSGLLLSYEQYFGPGTRLTVT.

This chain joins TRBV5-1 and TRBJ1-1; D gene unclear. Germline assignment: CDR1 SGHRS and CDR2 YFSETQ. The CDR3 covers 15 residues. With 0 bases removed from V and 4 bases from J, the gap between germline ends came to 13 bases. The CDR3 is CASSLEPNGGTEAFF. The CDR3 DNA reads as TGCGCCAGCAGCTTGGAACCGAACGGTGGCACTGAAGCTTTCTTT.

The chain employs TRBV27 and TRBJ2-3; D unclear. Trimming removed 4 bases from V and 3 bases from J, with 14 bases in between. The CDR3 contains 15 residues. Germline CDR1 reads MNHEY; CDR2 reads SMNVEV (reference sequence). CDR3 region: CASSSGNPGTDTQYF. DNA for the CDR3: TGTGCCAGCAGTTCGGGCAACCCCGGGACAGATACGCAGTATTTT.

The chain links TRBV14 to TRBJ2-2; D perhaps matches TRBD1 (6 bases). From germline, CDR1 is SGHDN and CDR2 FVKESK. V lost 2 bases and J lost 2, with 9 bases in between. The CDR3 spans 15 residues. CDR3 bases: TGTGCCAGCAGCCAATACAGGGTAAACACCGGGGAGCTGTTTTTT. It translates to CASSQYRVNTGELFF.

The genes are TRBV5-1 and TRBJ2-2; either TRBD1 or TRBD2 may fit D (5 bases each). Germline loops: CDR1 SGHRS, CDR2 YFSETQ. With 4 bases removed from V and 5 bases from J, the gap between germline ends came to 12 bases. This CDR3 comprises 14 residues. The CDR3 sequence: CASSVGRRTGELFF. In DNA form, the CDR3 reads TGCGCCAGCAGCGTGGGACGGAGGACCGGGGAGCTGTTTTTT. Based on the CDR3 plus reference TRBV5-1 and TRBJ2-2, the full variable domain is KAGVTQTPRYLIKTRGQQVTLSCSPISGHRSVSWYQQTPGQGLQFLFEYFSETQRNKGNFPGRFSGRQFSNSRSEMNVSTLELGDSALYLCASSVGRRTGELFFGEGSRLTVL.